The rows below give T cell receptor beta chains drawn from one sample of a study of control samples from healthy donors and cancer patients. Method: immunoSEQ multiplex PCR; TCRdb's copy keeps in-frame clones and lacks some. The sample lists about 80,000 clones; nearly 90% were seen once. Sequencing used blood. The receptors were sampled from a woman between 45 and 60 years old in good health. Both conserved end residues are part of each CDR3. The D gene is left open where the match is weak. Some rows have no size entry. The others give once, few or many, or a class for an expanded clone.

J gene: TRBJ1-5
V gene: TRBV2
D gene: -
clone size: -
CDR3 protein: CASRLRVLGQPQHF
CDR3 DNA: TGTGCCAGCAGACTTAGGGTACTCGGTCAGCCCCAGCATTTT

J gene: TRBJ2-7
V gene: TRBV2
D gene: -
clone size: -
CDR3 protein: CASSDWGGIYEQYF
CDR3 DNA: TGTGCCAGCAGTGATTGGGGTGGGATTTACGAGCAGTACTTC

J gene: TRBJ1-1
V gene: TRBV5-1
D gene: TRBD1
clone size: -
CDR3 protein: CASSLTGGATEAFF
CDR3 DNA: TGCGCCAGCAGCTTGACAGGGGGCGCGACTGAAGCTTTCTTT

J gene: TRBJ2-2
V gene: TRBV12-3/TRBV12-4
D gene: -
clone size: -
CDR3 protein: CASSPRAGELFF
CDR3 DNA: TGTGCCAGCAGTCCCAGGGCCGGGGAGCTGTTTTTT

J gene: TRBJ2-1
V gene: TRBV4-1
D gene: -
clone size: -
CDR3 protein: CASSQVGRTESSYNEQFF
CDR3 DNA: TGCGCCAGCAGCCAAGTAGGGAGGACCGAGAGCTCCTACAATGAGCAGTTCTTC

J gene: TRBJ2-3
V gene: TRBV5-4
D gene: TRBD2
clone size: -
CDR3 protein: CASSRWGRGGTDTQYF
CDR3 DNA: TGTGCCAGCAGCCGGTGGGGGCGGGGGGGCACAGATACGCAGTATTTT

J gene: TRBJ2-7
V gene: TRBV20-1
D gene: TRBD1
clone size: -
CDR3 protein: CSAGGEDEQYF
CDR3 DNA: TGCAGTGCAGGGGGCGAGGACGAGCAGTACTTC

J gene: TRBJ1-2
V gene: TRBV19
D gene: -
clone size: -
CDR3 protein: CASFYSFYGYTF
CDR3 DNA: TGTGCCAGTTTCTACAGCTTTTATGGCTACACCTTC

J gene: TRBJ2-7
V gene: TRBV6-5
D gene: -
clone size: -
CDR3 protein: CASSYSTGSEQYF
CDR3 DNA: TGTGCCAGCAGTTACTCGACTGGGTCCGAGCAGTACTTC

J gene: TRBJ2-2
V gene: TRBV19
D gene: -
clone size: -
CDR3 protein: CASTPRVNTGELFF
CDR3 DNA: TGTGCCAGTACTCCCCGGGTGAACACCGGGGAGCTGTTTTTT

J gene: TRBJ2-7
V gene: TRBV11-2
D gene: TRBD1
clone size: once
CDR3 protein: CASSRDSSYEQYF
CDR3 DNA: TGTGCCAGCAGCCGGGACAGCTCCTACGAGCAGTACTTC

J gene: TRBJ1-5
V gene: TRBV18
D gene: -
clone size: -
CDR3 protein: CASSGGSNQPQHF
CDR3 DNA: TGTGCCAGCTCAGGGGGGAGCAATCAGCCCCAGCATTTT

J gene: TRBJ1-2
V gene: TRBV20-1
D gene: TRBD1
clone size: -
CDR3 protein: CSARVQGRYTF
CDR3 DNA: TGCAGTGCTAGAGTACAGGGGCGCTACACCTTC

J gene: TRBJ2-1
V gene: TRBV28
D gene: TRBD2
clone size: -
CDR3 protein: CASSLIRGGEYNEQFF
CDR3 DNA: TGTGCCAGCAGTTTGATTCGCGGGGGGGAATACAATGAGCAGTTCTTC

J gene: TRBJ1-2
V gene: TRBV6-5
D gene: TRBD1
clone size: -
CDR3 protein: CASLRDRVTNYGYTF
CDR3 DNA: TGTGCCAGCCTCCGGGACAGGGTAACTAACTATGGCTACACCTTC

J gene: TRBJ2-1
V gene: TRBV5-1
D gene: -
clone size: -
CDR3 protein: CASSLATGYNEQFF
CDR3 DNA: TGCGCCAGCAGCTTGGCGACGGGATACAATGAGCAGTTCTTC

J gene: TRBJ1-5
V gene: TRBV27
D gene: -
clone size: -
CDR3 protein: CASSRTANQPQHF
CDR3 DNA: TGTGCCAGCAGTCGGACCGCAAATCAGCCCCAGCATTTT

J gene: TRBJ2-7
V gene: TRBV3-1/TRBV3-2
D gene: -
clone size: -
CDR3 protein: CASSPTPYEQYF
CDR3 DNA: TGTGCCAGCAGCCCGACACCCTACGAGCAGTACTTC

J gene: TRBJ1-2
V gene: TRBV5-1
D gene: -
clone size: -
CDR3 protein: CASSPGGEVHGYTF
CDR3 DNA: TGCGCCAGCAGCCCGGGTGGGGAGGTTCATGGCTACACCTTC

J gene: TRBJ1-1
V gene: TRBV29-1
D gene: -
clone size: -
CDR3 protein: CSGVVNTEAFF
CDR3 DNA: TGCAGCGGTGTGGTGAACACTGAAGCTTTCTTT

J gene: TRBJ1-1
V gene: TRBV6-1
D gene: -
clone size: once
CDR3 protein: CASSESGGWNTEAFF
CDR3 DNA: TGTGCCAGCAGTGAATCCGGAGGTTGGAACACTGAAGCTTTCTTT

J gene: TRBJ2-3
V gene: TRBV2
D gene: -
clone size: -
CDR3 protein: CAIQGMLSTDTQYF
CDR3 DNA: TGTGCCATACAAGGCATGTTAAGCACAGATACGCAGTATTTT

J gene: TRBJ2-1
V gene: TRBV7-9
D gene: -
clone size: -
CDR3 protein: CASSLGISGYNEQFF
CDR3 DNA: TGTGCCAGCAGCTTAGGAATTAGCGGTTACAATGAGCAGTTCTTC